This T cell receptor beta chain was identified in a study of cytomegalovirus exposure and HLA in healthy donors. Notes on the study in general: A later analysis linked a missense variant in DCLRE1C to the trimming of TCR beta V and J genes. Most TCRs appeared rarely, but some public TCRs recurred in many donors.

PCR involved 60 Vbeta and 13 Jbeta primers. The repertoire was sequenced with immunoSEQ multiplex PCR; TCRdb's copy has only in-frame clones and lacks some. The sample consists of nearly 110,000 clones, roughly 82% of them appearing once. To note about this clone: Its specificity is not known.

V lost 3 bases and J lost 9, with 8 bases in between. CDR1 is SGHDT, CDR2 YYEEEE, per germline. The length of the CDR3 is 11 residues. The TCR was taken from a man younger than 40 in good health and CMV-seropositive. The chain couples TRBV5-6 to TRBJ2-3; no firm D call. The material sequenced was PBMCs. The CDR3 sequence is CASSSERTQYF. The CDR3 bases are TGTGCCAGCAGCTCTGAGAGGACGCAGTATTTT.